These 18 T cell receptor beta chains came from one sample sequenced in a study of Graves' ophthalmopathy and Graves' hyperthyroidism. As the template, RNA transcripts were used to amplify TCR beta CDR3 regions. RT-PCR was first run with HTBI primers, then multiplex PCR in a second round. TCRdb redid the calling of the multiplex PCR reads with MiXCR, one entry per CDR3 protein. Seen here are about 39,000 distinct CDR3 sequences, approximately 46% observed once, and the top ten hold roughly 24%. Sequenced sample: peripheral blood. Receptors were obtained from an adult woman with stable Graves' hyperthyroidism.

CDR3 bases: TGTGCCATCAGTGACGGAAAAGAGACCCAGTACTTC. Its protein is CAISDGKETQYF. The V call is TRBV10-3, the J call TRBJ2-5; D remains unclear. This CDR3 contains 12 residues. The V end lost 3 bases, the J end lost 3 bases, and 5 bases lay between the germline ends. Germline loops: CDR1 ENHRY, CDR2 SYGVKD.

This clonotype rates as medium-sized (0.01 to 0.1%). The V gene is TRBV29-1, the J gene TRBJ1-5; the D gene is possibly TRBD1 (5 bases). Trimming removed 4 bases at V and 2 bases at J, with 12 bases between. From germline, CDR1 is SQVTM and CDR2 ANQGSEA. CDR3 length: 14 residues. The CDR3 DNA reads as TGCAGCGTTGGTGGAGGGACGGGCAATCAGCCCCAGCATTTT. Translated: CSVGGGTGNQPQHF.

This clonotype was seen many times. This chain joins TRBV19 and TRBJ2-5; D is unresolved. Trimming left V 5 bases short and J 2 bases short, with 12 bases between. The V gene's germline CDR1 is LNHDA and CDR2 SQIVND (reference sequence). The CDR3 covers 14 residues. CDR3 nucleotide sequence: TGTGCCAGTAGTCTAAACGTCGGACAAGAGACCCAGTACTTC. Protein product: CASSLNVGQETQYF.

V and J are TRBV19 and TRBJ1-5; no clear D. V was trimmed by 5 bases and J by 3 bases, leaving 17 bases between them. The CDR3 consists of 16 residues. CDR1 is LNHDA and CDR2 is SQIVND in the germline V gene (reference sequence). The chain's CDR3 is CASSLGDAAFNQPQHF. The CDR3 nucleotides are TGTGCCAGTAGTCTGGGAGATGCGGCTTTCAATCAGCCCCAGCATTTT.

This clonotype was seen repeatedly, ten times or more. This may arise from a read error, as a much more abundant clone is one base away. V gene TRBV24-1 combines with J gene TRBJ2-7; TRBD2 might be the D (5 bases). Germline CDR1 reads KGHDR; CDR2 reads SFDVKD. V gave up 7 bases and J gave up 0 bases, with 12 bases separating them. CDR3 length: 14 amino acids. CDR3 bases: TGTGCCACCAGCGAGGGCAGTTACTCCTACGAGCAGTACTTC. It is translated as CATSEGSYSYEQYF.

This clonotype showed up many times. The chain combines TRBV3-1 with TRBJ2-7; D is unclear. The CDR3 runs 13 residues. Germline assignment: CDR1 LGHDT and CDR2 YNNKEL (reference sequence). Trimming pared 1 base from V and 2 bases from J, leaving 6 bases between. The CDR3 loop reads CASSQGRAYEQYF. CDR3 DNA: TGTGCCAGCAGCCAAGGTAGGGCCTACGAGCAGTACTTC.

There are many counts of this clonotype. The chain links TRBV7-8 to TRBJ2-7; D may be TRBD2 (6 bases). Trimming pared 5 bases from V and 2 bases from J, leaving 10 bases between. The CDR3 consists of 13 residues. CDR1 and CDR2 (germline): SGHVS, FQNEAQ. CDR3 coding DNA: TGTGCCAGCAGCCCCCGCGGGGCCTACGAGCAGTACTTC. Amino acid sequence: CASSPRGAYEQYF. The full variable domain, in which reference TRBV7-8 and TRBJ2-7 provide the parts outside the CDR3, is GAGVSQSPRYKVAKRGQDVALRCDPISGHVSLFWYQQALGQGPEFLTYFQNEAQLDKSGLPSDRFFAERPEGSVSTLKIQRTQQEDSAVYLCASSPRGAYEQYFGPGTRLTVT.

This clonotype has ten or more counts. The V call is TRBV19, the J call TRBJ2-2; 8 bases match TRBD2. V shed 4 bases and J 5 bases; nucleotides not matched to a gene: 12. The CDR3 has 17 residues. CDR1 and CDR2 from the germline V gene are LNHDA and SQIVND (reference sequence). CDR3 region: CASSTPAPGGGTGELFF. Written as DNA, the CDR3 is TGTGCCAGTAGTACACCCGCCCCGGGAGGGGGGACCGGGGAGCTGTTTTTT. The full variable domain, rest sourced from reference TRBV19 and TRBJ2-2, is DGGITQSPKYLFRKEGQNVTLSCEQNLNHDAMYWYRQDPGQGLRLIYYSQIVNDFQKGDIAEGYSVSREKKESFPLTVTSAQKNPTAFYLCASSTPAPGGGTGELFFGEGSRLTVL.

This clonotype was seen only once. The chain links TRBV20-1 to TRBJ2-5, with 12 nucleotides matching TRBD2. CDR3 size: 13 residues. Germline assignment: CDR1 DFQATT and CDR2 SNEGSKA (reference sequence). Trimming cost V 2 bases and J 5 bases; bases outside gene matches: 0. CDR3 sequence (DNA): TGCAGTGCTAGACTAGCGGGAGGGGAGACCCAGTACTTC. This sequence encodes CSARLAGGETQYF.

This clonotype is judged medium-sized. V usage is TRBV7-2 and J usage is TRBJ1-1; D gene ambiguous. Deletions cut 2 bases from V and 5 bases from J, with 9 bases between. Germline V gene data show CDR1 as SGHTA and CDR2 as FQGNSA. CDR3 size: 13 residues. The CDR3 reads CASSLLVETEAFF. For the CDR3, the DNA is TGTGCCAGCAGCTTATTGGTAGAAACTGAAGCTTTCTTT.

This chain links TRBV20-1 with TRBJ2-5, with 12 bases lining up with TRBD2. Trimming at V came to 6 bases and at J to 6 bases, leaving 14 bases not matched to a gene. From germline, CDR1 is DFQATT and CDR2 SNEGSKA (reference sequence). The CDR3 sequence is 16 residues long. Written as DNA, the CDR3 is TGCAGTGCCGAGGGGTCTAGCGGGAGGGCCGGGCAGACCCAGTACTTC. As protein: CSAEGSSGRAGQTQYF.

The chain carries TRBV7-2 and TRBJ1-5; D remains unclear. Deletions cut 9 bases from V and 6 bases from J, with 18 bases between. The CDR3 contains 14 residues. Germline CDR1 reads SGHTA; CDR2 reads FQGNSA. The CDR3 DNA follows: TGTGCCAGTAGTATGCACCAGACGGCTCAGCCCCAGCATTTT. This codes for CASSMHQTAQPQHF.

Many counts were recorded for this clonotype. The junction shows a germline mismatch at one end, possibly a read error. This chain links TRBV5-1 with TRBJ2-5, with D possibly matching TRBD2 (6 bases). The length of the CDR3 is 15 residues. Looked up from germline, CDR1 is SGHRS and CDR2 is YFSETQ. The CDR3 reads CASSYLGGIREAQYF. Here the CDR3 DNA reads TGCGCCAGCAGCTACCTTGGCGGGATTAGAGAGGCCCAGTACTTC.

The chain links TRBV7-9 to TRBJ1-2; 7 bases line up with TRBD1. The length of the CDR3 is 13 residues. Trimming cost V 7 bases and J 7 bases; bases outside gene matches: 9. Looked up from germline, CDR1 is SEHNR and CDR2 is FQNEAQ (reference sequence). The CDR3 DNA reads TGTGCCAGCACCTCCGGGACAGTGGGTGGCTACACCTTC. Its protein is CASTSGTVGGYTF.

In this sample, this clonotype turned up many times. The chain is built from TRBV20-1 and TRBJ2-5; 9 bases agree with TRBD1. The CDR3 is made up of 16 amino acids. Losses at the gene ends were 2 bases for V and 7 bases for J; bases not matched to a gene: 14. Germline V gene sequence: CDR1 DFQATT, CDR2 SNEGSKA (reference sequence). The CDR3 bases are TGCAGTGCTAGACCTTCGACAGGGGGTGGTTCAGGGACCCAGTACTTC. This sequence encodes CSARPSTGGGSGTQYF.

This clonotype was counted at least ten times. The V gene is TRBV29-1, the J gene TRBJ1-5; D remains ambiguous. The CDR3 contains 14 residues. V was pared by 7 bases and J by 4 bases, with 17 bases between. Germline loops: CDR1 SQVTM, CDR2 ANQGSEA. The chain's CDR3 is CSATVTGENQPQHF. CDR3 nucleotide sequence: TGCAGCGCCACTGTTACCGGGGAAAATCAGCCCCAGCATTTT.

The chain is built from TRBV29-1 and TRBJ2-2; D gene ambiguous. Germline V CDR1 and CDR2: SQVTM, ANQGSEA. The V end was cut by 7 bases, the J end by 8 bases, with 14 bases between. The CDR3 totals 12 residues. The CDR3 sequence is CSAGSRFGELFF. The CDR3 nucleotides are TGCAGCGCTGGTAGCAGGTTTGGGGAGCTGTTTTTT.

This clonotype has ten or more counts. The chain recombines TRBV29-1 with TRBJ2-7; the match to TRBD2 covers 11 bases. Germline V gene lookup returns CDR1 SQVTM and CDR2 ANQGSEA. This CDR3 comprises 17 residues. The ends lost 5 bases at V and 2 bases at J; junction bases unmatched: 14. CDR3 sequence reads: CSVIAPGLAELAYEQYF. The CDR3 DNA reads TGCAGCGTTATCGCCCCGGGACTAGCGGAGCTAGCCTACGAGCAGTACTTC.